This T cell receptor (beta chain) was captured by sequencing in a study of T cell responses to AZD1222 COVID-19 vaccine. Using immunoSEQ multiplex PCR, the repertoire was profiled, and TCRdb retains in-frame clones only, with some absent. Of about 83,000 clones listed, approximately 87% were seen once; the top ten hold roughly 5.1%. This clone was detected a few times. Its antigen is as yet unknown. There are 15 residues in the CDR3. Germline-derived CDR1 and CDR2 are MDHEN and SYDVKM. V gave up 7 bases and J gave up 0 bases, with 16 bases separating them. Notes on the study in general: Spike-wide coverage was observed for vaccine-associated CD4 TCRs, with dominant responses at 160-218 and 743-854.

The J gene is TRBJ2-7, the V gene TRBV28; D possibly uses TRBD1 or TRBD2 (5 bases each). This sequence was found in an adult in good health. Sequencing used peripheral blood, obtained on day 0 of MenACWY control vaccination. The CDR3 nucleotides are TGTGCCAGCACCCCAGGGACGGCAAGCTCCTACGAGCAGTACTTC. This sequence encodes CASTPGTASSYEQYF.